The TCR beta chain described here comes from a study of cytomegalovirus exposure and HLA in healthy donors. Study observations and caveats: The authors later found TCR association rates varying by HLA locus, with DRB1 most and HLA-C fewest. Cytomegalovirus-associated status was assigned to some 180 TCR beta chains. Accurate prediction of most subjects' HLA-A and HLA-B alleles from TCR beta sequences was reported. A previous analysis found most TCR beta V segments productive roughly 87% or roughly 30% of the time.

About this clone: Antigen unknown.

The PCR contained 60 Vbeta and 13 Jbeta primers. Using immunoSEQ multiplex PCR, the repertoire was profiled, and TCRdb retains in-frame clones only, with some absent. The table lists about 130,000 clones, roughly 80% of them singletons, with 1.2% in the top ten. The V end lost 4 bases, the J end lost 7 bases, and 13 bases lay between the germline ends. The CDR3 totals 14 residues. CDR1 is SEHNR, CDR2 FQNEAQ, per germline (reference sequence). The rearrangement joins TRBV7-9 to TRBJ2-2, with D perhaps TRBD2 (5 bases). The clonotype was recovered from a female donor in good health and CMV-seronegative. The material sequenced was PBMCs. CDR3 nucleotides: TGTGCCAGCAGCTCGAGCGGCCGCAACGGGGAGCTGTTTTTT. Protein: CASSSSGRNGELFF.